These T cell receptor beta chains were read from a single sample in a study of monozygotic twins with cystic fibrosis. The table came from immunoSEQ multiplex PCR; TCRdb's copy has only in-frame clones and leaves some out. The profile shows 30,000 to 35,000 clones, roughly 90% of them singletons. Material for sequencing was blood. Receptor source: a girl aged 2 to 10 with cystic fibrosis. Both conserved end residues are part of each CDR3. A D gene is named only where the DNA matches it firmly. Size is omitted from some rows. Given values are once, few, many or a class for expanded clones.

NA NA TRBJ2-1 TRBV19 CASSTRDSTQGNEQFF TGTGCCAGTAGTACGCGGGACAGTACTCAGGGCAATGAGCAGTTCTTC
NA NA TRBJ2-1 TRBV10-3 CAIMYSSVYNEQFF TGTGCCATTATGTACAGCTCCGTCTACAATGAGCAGTTCTTC
NA NA TRBJ2-3 TRBV7-2 CASSLGDSTDTQYF TGTGCCAGCAGCTTAGGAGACTCCACAGATACGCAGTATTTT
NA TRBD1 TRBJ1-1 TRBV5-8 CASSPGGSTEAFF TGTGCCAGCAGCCCAGGGGGATCCACTGAAGCTTTCTTT
NA NA TRBJ1-2 TRBV29-1 CSVEPPALDGYTF TGCAGCGTTGAACCCCCAGCACTGGATGGCTACACCTTC
NA TRBD1 TRBJ1-3 TRBV11-1 CASSSGTGTGNTIYF TGTGCCAGCAGCTCCGGGACAGGGACTGGAAACACCATATATTTT
few NA TRBJ1-5 TRBV28 CASRHRRGANQPQHF TGTGCCAGCAGACACAGGAGAGGAGCAAATCAGCCCCAGCATTTT
NA NA TRBJ1-6 TRBV9 CASSVASPYNSPLHF TGTGCCAGCAGCGTAGCAAGTCCCTATAATTCACCCCTCCACTTT
NA TRBD1 TRBJ2-1 TRBV7-8 CASSSNALGQGALGPYNEQFF TGTGCCAGCAGCTCAAACGCGTTAGGACAGGGGGCTTTGGGCCCTTACAATGAGCAGTTCTTC
once NA TRBJ1-1 TRBV27 CASSLSRSTEAFF TGTGCCAGCAGTCTTTCTAGATCCACTGAAGCTTTCTTT
once NA TRBJ1-3 TRBV7-2 CASSLGHRASGNTIYF TGTGCCAGCAGCTTGGGGCATCGTGCCTCTGGAAACACCATATATTTT
NA TRBD2 TRBJ2-3 TRBV13 CASMLLAGGRWLDTQYF TGTGCCAGCATGCTATTAGCGGGAGGACGTTGGCTGGATACGCAGTATTTT
NA NA TRBJ1-6 TRBV25-1 CASSEEGGLNSPLHF TGTGCCAGCAGTGAGGAAGGGGGTTTAAATTCACCCCTCCACTTT
once NA TRBJ2-7 TRBV14 CASSQVGREQYF TGTGCCAGCAGCCAGGTGGGGAGGGAGCAGTACTTC
NA TRBD1 TRBJ2-1 TRBV19 CASSIDRDNEQFF TGTGCCAGTAGTATCGACAGGGACAATGAGCAGTTCTTC
NA TRBD1 TRBJ2-1 TRBV2 CASRRDRGPVEQFF TGTGCCAGCAGGCGGGACAGGGGGCCGGTTGAGCAGTTCTTC
NA TRBD1 TRBJ1-2 TRBV7-9 CASSLFDRGDGYTF TGTGCCAGCAGCCTCTTCGACAGGGGGGATGGCTACACCTTC
NA NA TRBJ2-7 TRBV4-2 CASSRGGTETGEQYF TGTGCCAGCAGCCGAGGGGGGACAGAGACGGGTGAGCAGTACTTC
NA NA TRBJ2-1 TRBV10-3 CAISERDSNYNEQFF TGTGCCATCAGTGAGAGGGACTCCAACTACAATGAGCAGTTCTTC
NA NA TRBJ2-7 TRBV19 CASSGPWEQYF TGTGCCAGTAGTGGGCCCTGGGAGCAGTACTTC
NA TRBD2 TRBJ2-3 TRBV2 CASSETSGTPTDTQYF TGTGCCAGCAGTGAAACTAGCGGGACCCCCACAGATACGCAGTATTTT
NA TRBD1 TRBJ1-6 TRBV30 CAWTYGGTVDNSPLHF TGTGCCTGGACCTACGGGGGGACAGTCGATAATTCACCCCTCCACTTT
NA NA TRBJ2-1 TRBV12-5 CASGLTFGTYNEQFF TGTGCTAGTGGTTTGACATTCGGAACCTACAATGAGCAGTTCTTC
NA NA TRBJ1-1 TRBV9 CASSPRTVGTEAFF TGTGCCAGCAGCCCCCGGACAGTCGGCACTGAAGCTTTCTTT
NA NA TRBJ2-7 TRBV20-1 CSARDRREQYF TGCAGTGCTAGAGATCGCCGGGAGCAGTACTTC
NA NA TRBJ1-1 TRBV30 CAWSASTVNTEAFF TGTGCCTGGAGTGCTTCGACAGTGAACACTGAAGCTTTCTTT
few NA TRBJ1-2 TRBV5-4 CASSDDQGRYGYTF TGTGCCAGCAGCGACGATCAAGGACGGTATGGCTACACCTTC
NA NA TRBJ1-3 TRBV10-3 CAISESGTGNTIYF TGTGCCATCAGTGAATCGGGTACTGGAAACACCATATATTTT
NA NA TRBJ1-1 TRBV6-1 CASSWGAEAFF TGTGCCAGCAGTTGGGGGGCGGAAGCTTTCTTT
NA TRBD1 TRBJ1-1 TRBV5-8 CASSLSYRGGTEAFF TGTGCCAGCAGCTTGTCCTACAGGGGGGGCACTGAAGCTTTCTTT
NA TRBD2 TRBJ2-7 TRBV7-9 CASSRSLAGDHYEQYF TGTGCCAGCAGCCGATCCCTAGCGGGAGATCACTACGAGCAGTACTTC
NA TRBD2 TRBJ2-7 TRBV5-6 CASSPSRASGSNEQYF TGTGCCAGCAGCCCCTCGCGGGCTAGCGGGAGCAACGAGCAGTACTTC
NA NA TRBJ1-3 TRBV7-9 CASSRGGNTIYF TGTGCCAGCAGCAGGGGAGGAAACACCATATATTTT
NA TRBD2 TRBJ2-7 TRBV2 CASSPRESYEQYF TGTGCCAGCAGTCCGCGGGAGTCCTACGAGCAGTACTTC
NA TRBD2 TRBJ2-1 TRBV9 CASSHGLAGVLYNEQFF TGTGCCAGCAGCCACGGACTAGCGGGAGTTCTTTACAATGAGCAGTTCTTC
NA NA TRBJ1-1 TRBV2 CASSELSIQGNTEAFF TGTGCCAGCAGTGAACTTTCGATCCAAGGGAACACTGAAGCTTTCTTT
few NA TRBJ1-1 TRBV5-4 CASSLRALNTEAFF TGTGCCAGCAGCTTGAGAGCGCTGAACACTGAAGCTTTCTTT
NA NA TRBJ2-3 TRBV5-1 CASSFNLGTDTQYF TGCGCCAGCAGCTTCAACCTAGGCACAGATACGCAGTATTTT